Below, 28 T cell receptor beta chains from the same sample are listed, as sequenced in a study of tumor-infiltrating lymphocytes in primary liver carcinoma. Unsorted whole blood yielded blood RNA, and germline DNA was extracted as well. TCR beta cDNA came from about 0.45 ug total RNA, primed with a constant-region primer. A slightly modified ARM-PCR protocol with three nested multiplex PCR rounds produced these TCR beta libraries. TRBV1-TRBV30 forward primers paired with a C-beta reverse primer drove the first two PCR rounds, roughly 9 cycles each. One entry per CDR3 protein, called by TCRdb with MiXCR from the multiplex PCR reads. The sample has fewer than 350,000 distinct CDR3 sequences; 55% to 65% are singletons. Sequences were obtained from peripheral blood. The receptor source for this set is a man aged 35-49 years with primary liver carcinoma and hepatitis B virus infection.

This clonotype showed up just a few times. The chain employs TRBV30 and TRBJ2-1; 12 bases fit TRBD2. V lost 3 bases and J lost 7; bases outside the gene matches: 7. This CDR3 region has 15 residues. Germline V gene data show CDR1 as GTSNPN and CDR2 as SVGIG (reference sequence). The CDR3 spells CAWRPSGRASNEQFF. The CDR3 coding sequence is TGTGCCTGGAGGCCTAGCGGGAGGGCCAGTAATGAGCAGTTCTTC.

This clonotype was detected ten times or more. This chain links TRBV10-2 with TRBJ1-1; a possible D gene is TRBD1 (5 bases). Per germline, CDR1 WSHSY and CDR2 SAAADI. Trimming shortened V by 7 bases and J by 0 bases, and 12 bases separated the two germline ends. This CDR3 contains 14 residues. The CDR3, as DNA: TGCGCCAGCACCACGGACACCATGAACACTGAAGCTTTCTTT. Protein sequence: CASTTDTMNTEAFF.

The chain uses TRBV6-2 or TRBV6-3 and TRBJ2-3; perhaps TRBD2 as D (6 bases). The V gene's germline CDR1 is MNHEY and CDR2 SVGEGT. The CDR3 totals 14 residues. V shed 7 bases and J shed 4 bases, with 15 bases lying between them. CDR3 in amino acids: CASISPGTSDTQYF. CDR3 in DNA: TGTGCCAGCATTTCACCCGGGACTTCAGATACGCAGTATTTT.

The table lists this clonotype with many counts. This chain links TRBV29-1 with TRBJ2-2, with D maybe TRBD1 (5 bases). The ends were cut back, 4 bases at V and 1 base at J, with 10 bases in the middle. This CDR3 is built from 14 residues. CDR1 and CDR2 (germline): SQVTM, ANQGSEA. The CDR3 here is CSVVPDMNTGELFF. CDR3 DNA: TGCAGCGTTGTCCCGGACATGAACACCGGGGAGCTGTTTTTT.

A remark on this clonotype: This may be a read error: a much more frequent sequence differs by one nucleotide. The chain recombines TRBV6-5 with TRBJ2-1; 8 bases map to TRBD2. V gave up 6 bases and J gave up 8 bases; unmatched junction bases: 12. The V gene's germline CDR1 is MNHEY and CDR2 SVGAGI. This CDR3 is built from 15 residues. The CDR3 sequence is CASSVTSGRGDEQFF. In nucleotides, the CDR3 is TGTGCCAGCAGCGTTACTAGCGGAAGAGGCGATGAGCAGTTCTTC.

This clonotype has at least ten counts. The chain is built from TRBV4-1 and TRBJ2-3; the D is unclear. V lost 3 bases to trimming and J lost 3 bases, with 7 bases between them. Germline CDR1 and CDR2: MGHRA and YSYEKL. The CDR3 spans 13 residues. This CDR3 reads CASSQGFTDTQYF. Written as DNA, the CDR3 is TGCGCCAGCAGCCAGGGTTTTACAGATACGCAGTATTTT.

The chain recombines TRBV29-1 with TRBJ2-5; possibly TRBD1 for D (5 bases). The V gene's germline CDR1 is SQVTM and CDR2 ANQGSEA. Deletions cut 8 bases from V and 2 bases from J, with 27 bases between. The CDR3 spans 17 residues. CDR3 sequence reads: CSFEGAGQGPPQETQYF. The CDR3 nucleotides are TGCAGCTTCGAAGGGGCAGGGCAGGGCCCACCTCAAGAGACCCAGTACTTC.

CDR3: CASSTLAGSNTGELFF. The CDR3 coding sequence is TGTGCCAGTAGTACCCTAGCGGGGTCGAACACCGGGGAGCTGTTTTTT. The genes are TRBV19 and TRBJ2-2, with 9 nucleotides matching TRBD2. Germline loops: CDR1 LNHDA, CDR2 SQIVND (reference sequence). J lost 0 bases, V lost 4 bases, and 3 bases had no gene match. CDR3 size: 16 residues.

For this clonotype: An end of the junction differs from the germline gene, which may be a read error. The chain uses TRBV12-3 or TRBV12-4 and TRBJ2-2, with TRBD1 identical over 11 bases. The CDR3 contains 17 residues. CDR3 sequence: CACSRLPGQGDTGELFF. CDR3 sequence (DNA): TGTGCCTGCAGTCGTCTCCCGGGACAGGGGGACACCGGGGAGCTGTTTTTT.

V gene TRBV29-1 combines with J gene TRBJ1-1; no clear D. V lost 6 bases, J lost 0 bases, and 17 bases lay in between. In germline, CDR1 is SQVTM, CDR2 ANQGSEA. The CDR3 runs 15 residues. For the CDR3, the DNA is TGCAGCGTCCCCCGGAAGAGGCGCATGAACACTGAAGCTTTCTTT. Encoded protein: CSVPRKRRMNTEAFF.

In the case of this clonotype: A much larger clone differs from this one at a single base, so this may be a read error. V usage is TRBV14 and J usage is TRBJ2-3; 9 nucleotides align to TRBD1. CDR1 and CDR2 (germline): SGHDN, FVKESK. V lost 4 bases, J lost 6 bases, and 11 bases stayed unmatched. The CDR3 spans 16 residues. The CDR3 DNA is TGTGCCAGCAGCCCGACAGGGGGAGGATCTAGGGATACGCAGTATTTT. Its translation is CASSPTGGGSRDTQYF.

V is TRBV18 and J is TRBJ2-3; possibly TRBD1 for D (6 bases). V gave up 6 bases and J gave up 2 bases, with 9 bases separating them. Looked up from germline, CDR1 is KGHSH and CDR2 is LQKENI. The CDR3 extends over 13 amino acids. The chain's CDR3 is CASSDSPTDTQYF. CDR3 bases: TGTGCCAGCTCGGACAGCCCCACAGATACGCAGTATTTT.

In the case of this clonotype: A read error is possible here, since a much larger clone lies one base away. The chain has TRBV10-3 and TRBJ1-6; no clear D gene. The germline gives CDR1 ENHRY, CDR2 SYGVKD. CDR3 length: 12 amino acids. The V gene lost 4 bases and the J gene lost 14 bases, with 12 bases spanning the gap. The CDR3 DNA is TGTGCCATCAGTGCGGCAGAGTCATCCCTCCACTTT. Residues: CAISAAESSLHF.

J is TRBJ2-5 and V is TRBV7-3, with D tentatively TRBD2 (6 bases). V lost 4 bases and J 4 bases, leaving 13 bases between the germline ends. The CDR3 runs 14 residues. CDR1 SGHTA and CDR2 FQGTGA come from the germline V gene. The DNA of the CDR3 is TGTGCCAGCAGCTCAATGGGACTCCCAGAGACCCAGTACTTC. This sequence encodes CASSSMGLPETQYF.

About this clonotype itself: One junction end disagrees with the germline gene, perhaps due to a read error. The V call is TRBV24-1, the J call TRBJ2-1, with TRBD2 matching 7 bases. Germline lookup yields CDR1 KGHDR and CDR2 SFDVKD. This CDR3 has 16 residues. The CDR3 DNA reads TGTGCCACCAGTGATAAGACTAGCTCGTACTACGATGAGCATTTCTTC. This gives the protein CATSDKTSSYYDEHFF.

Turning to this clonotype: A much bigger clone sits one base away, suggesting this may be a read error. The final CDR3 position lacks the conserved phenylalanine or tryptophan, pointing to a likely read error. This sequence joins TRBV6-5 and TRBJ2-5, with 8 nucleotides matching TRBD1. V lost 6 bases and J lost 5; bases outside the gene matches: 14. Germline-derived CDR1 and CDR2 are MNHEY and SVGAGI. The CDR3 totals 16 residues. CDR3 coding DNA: TGTGCCAGCAGGCCCCAGCTCGCAGGGGGCGGGGAGACCCAGTACCTC. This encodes CASRPQLAGGGETQYL.

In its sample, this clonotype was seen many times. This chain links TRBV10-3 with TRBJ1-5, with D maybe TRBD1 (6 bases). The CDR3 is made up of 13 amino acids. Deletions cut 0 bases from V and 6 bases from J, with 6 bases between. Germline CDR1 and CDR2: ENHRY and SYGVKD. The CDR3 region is CAISESTGQPQHF. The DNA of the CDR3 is TGTGCCATCAGTGAGTCGACAGGTCAGCCCCAGCATTTT.

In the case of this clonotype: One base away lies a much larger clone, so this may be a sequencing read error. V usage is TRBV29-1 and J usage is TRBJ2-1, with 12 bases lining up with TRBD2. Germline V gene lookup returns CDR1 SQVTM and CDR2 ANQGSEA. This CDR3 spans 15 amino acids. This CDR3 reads CSVEPGLAGGGEQLF. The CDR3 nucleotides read TGCAGCGTTGAACCGGGGCTAGCGGGAGGGGGTGAGCAGCTCTTC.

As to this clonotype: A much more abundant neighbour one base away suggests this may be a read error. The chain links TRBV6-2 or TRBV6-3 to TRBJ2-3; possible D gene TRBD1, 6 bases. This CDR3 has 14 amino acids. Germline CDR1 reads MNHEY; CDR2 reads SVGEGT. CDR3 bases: TGTGCCAGCAGCCCCCTACAGGGATCAGATACGCGGTATTTT. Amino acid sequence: CASSPLQGSDTRYF.

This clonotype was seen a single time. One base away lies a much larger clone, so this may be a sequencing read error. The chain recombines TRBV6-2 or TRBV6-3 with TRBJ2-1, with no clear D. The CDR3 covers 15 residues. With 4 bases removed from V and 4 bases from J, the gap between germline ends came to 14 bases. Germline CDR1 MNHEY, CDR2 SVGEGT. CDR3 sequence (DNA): TGTGCCAGCAGTTGCTCGAACCCTCTTTACAATGAGCAGTTCTTC. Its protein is CASSCSNPLYNEQFF.

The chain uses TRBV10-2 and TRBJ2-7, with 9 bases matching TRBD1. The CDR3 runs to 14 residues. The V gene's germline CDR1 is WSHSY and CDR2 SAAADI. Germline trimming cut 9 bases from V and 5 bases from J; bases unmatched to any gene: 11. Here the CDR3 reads CASSRDRAIDEQYF. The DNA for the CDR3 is TGCGCCAGTAGCCGGGACAGGGCTATCGACGAGCAGTACTTC.

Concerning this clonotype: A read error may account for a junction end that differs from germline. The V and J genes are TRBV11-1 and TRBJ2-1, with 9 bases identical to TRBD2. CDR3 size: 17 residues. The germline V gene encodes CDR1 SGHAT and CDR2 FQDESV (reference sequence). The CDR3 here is CVSSLGLAGRSYNEQLF. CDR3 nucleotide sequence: TGTGTCAGCAGCTTAGGGCTAGCGGGAAGGTCCTACAATGAGCAGCTCTTC.

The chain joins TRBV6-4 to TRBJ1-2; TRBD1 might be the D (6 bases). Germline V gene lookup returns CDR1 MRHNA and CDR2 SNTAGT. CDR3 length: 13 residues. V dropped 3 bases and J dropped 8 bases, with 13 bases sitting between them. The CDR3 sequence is CASSEIQGYGYTF. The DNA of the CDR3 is TGTGCCAGCAGTGAGATACAGGGTTACGGCTACACCTTC.

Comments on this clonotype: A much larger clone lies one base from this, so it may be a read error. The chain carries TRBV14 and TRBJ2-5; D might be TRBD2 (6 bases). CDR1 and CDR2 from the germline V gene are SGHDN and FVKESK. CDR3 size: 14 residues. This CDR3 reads CANSRDWIQETQYF. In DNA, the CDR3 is TGTGCCAACAGCCGGGACTGGATTCAAGAGACCCAGTACTTC.

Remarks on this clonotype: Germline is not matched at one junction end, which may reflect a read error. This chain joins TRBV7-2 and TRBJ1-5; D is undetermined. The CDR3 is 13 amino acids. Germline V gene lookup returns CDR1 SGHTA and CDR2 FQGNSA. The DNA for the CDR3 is TGTGCCAACAGCTTACAACCTTATCAGCCCCAGCATTTT. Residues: CANSLQPYQPQHF.

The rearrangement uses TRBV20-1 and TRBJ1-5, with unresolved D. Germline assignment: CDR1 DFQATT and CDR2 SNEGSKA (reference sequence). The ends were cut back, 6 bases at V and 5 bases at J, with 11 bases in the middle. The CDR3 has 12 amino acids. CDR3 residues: CSASEGDQPQHF. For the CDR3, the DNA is TGCAGTGCCAGTGAAGGTGATCAGCCCCAGCATTTT.

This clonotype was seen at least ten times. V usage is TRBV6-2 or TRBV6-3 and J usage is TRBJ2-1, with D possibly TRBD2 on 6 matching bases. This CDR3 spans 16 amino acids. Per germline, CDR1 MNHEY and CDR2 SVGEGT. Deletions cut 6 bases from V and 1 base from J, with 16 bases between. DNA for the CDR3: TGTGCCAGCAGCAAAGGGCACGGGACTTCCTACAATGAGCAGTTCTTC. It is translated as CASSKGHGTSYNEQFF.

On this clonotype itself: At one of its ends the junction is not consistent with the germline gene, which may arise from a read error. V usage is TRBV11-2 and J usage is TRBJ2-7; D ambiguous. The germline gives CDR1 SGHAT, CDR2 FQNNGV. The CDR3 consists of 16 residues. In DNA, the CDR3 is TGTACCAGCAGCTTAAGCACGCCCAGCGTTATCTACGAGCAGTACTTC. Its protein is CTSSLSTPSVIYEQYF.